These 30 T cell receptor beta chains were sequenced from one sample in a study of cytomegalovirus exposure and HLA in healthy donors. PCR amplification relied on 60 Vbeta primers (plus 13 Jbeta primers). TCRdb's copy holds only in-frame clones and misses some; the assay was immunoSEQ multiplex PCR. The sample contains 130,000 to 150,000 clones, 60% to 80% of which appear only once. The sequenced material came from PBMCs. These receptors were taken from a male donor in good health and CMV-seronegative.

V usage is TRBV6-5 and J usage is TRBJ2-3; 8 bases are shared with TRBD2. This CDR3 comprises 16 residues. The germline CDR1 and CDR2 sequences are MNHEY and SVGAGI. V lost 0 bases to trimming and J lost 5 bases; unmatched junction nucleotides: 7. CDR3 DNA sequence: TGTGCCAGCAGTTACTCGAGAGGCCTAGCGGGAGATACGCAGTATTTT. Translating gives CASSYSRGLAGDTQYF.

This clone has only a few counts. CDR3 loop: CASSDGQGSDTQYF. The CDR3 DNA is TGTGCCAGCAGTGATGGACAGGGTTCAGATACGCAGTATTTT. This chain uses TRBV6-5 with TRBJ2-3, with 8 bases matching TRBD1. This CDR3 contains 14 residues. The germline V gene has CDR1 MNHEY and CDR2 SVGAGI. V gave up 5 bases and J gave up 4 bases; unmatched junction bases: 5.

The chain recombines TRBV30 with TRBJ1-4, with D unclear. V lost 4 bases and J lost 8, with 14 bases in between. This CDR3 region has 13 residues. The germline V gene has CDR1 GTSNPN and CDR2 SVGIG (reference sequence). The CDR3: CAWNLVGGEKLFF. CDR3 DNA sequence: TGTGCCTGGAACCTAGTGGGAGGCGAAAAACTGTTTTTT.

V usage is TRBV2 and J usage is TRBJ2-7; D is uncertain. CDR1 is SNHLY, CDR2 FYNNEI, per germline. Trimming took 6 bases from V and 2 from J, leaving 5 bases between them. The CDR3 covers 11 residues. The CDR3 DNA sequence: TGTGCCAGCAGGTTAGCCTACGAGCAGTACTTC. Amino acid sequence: CASRLAYEQYF.

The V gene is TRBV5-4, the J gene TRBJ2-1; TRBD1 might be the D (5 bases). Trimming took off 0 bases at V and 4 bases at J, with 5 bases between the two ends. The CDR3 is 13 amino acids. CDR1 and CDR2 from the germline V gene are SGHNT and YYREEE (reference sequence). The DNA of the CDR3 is TGTGCCAGCAGCTTGGACAGGTACAATGAGCAGTTCTTC. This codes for CASSLDRYNEQFF.

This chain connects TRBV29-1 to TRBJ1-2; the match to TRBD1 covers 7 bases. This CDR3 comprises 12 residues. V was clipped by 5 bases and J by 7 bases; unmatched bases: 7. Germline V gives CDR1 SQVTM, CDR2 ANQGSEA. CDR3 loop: CSVYRGVGGYTF. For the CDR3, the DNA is TGCAGCGTTTACAGGGGTGTAGGTGGCTACACCTTC.

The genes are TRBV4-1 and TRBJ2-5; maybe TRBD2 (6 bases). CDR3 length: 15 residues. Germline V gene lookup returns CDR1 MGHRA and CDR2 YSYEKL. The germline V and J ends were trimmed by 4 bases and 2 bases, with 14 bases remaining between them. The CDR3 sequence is CASSPERGSQETQYF. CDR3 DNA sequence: TGCGCCAGCAGCCCCGAACGGGGGTCACAAGAGACCCAGTACTTC.

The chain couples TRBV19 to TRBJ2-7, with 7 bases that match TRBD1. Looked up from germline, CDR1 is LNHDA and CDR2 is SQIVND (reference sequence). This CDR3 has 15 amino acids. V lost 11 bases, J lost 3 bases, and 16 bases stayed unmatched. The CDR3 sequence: CAFLGKRGPFYEQYF. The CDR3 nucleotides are TGTGCCTTTTTAGGGAAGAGGGGGCCCTTCTACGAGCAGTACTTC.

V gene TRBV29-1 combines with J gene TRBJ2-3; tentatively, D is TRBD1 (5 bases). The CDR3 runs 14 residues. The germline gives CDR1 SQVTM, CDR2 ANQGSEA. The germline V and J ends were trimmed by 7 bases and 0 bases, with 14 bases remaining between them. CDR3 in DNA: TGCAGCGCCGCCCAGGGAATTAGCACAGATACGCAGTATTTT. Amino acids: CSAAQGISTDTQYF.

For the CDR3, the DNA is TGCGCCAGCAGCCAAGAGGCGGGAGAATGGAACGAGCAGTACTTC. It codes for CASSQEAGEWNEQYF. V and J are TRBV4-3 and TRBJ2-7; 7 positions match TRBD2. V gave up 0 bases and J gave up 5 bases; unmatched junction bases: 7. Per the germline V gene, CDR1 is LGHNA and CDR2 is YSLEER. There are 15 residues in the CDR3.

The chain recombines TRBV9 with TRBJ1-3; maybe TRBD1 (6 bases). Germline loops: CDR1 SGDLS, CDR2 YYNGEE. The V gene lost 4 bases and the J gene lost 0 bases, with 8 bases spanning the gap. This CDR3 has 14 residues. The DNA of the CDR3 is TGTGCCAGCAGCCGAGGGGGCTCTGGAAACACCATATATTTT. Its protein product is CASSRGGSGNTIYF.

The CDR3 DNA reads TGTGCCAGCACCTACGGGGGTTCCTACAATGAGCAGTTCTTC. Translation: CASTYGGSYNEQFF. This rearrangement joins TRBV5-6 to TRBJ2-1; possible D gene TRBD2, 6 bases. The CDR3 is 14 amino acids. Trimming took 6 bases from V and 1 from J, leaving 11 bases between them. Per the germline V gene, CDR1 is SGHDT and CDR2 is YYEEEE. Supplemented by reference TRBV5-6 and TRBJ2-1, the full variable domain reads DAGVTQSPTHLIKTRGQQVTLRCSPKSGHDTVSWYQQALGQGPQFIFQYYEEEERQRGNFPDRFSGHQFPNYSSELNVNALLLGDSALYLCASTYGGSYNEQFFGPGTRLTVL.

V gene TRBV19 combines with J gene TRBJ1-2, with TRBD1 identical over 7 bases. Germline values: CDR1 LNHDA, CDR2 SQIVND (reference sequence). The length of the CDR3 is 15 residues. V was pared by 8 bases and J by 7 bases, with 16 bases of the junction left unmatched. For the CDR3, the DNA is TGTGCCAGTGGGTTCGGTGACAGGGATAATTTTGGCTACACCTTC. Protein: CASGFGDRDNFGYTF.

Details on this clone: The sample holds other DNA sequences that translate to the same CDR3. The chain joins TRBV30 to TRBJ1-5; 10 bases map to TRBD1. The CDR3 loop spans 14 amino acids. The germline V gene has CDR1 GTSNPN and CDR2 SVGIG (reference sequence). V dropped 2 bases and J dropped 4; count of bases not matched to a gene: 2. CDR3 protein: CAWSRDRGNQPQHF. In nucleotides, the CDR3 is TGTGCCTGGAGTCGGGACAGGGGTAATCAGCCCCAGCATTTT.

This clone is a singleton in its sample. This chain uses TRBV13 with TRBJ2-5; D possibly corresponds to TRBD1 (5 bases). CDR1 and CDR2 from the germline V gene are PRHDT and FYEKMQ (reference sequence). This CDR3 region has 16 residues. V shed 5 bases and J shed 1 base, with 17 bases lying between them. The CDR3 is CASSPRDSSIQETQYF. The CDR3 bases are TGTGCCAGCAGCCCCCGAGACAGCTCTATCCAAGAGACCCAGTACTTC.

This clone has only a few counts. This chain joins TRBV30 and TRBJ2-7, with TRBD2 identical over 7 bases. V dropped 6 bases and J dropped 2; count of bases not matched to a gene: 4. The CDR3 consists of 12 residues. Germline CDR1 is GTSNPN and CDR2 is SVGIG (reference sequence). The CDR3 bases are TGTGCCTGTGAGCGGGGAACCTACGAGCAGTACTTC. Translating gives CACERGTYEQYF.

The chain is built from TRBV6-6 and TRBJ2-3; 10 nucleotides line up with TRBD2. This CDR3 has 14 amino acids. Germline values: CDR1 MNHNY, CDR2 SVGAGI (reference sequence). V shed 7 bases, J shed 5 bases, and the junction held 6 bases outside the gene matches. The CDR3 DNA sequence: TGTGCCAGCACCTTTAGCGGGGGGCAAGATACGCAGTATTTT. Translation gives CASTFSGGQDTQYF.

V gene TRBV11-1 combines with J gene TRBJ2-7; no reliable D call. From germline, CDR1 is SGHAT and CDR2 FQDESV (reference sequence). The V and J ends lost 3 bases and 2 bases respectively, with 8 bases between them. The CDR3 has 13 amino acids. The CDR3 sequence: CASSFNAAYEQYF. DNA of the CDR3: TGTGCCAGCAGCTTCAATGCAGCCTACGAGCAGTACTTC.

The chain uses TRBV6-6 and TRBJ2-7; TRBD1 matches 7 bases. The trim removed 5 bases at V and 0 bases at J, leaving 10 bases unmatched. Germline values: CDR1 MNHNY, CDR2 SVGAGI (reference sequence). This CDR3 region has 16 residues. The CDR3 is CASSRRKGTASYEQYF. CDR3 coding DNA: TGTGCCAGCAGTAGAAGAAAAGGGACAGCCTCCTACGAGCAGTACTTC.

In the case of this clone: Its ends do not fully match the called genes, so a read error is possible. CDR3 protein: CSSSPLEGYEQYF. The CDR3 DNA follows: TGTTCCAGCAGCCCCCTCGAGGGCTACGAGCAGTACTTC. The chain recombines TRBV7-9 with TRBJ2-7, with D possibly TRBD2 on 5 matching bases. The CDR3 is made up of 13 amino acids. The germline V gene encodes CDR1 SEHNR and CDR2 FQNEAQ (reference sequence).

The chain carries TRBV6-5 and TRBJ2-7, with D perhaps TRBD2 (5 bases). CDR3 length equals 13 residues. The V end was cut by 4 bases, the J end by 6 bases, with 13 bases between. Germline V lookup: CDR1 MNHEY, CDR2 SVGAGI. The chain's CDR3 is CASSLDGGAEQYF. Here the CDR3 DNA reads TGTGCCAGCAGTTTGGACGGAGGAGCCGAGCAGTACTTC.

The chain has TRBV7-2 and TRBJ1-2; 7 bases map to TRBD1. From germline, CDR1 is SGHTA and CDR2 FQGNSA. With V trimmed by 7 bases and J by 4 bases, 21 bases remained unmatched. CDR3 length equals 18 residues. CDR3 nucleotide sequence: TGTGCCAGCAACCTAGCCGGACAGGCCGTTCTAATTACCTATGGCTACACCTTC. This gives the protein CASNLAGQAVLITYGYTF.

In DNA form, the CDR3 reads TGTGCCAGCTCAATAAGAAGACAGAGCTCCTACAATGAGCAGTTCTTC. It is translated as CASSIRRQSSYNEQFF. This chain joins TRBV18 and TRBJ2-1; possibly TRBD1 for D (5 bases). The CDR3 is 16 residues long. Germline-derived CDR1 and CDR2 are KGHSH and LQKENI. The V end lost 5 bases, the J end lost 0 bases, and 14 bases lay between the germline ends.

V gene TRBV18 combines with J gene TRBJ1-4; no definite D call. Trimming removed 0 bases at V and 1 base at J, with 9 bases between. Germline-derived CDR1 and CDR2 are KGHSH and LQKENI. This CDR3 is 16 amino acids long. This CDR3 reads CASSPPRGKTNEKLFF. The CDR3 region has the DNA TGTGCCAGCTCACCACCGAGAGGGAAAACTAATGAAAAACTGTTTTTT.

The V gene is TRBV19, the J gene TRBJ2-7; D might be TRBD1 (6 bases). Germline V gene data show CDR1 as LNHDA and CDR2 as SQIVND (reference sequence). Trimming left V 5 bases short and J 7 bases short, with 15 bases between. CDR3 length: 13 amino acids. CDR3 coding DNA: TGTGCCAGTAGTGGGGACATGTTCTTGGAGCAGTACTTC. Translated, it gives CASSGDMFLEQYF.

The CDR3 nucleotides read TGTGCCAGCTCACCACGAAGCGGGACCAATTACAATGAGCAGTTCTTC. This encodes CASSPRSGTNYNEQFF. The chain uses TRBV18 and TRBJ2-1; 7 bases align to TRBD2. Unmatched junction bases numbered 7, after V lost 1 base and J lost 4 bases. Germline V lookup: CDR1 KGHSH, CDR2 LQKENI. The CDR3 consists of 16 residues.

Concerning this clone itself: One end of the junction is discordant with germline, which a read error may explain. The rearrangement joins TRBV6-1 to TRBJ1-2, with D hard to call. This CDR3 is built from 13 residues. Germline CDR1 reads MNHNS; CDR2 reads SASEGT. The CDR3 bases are TGTGCCAGCAGGGAAGGGCAGTTTTGTGGCTACACCTTC. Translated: CASREGQFCGYTF.

CDR3 loop: CASAPEPGSGNTIYF. CDR3 nucleotides: TGTGCTAGTGCCCCTGAGCCAGGCTCTGGAAACACCATATATTTT. This sequence joins TRBV12-5 and TRBJ1-3; D not certain. The ends were cut back, 7 bases at V and 0 bases at J, with 13 bases in the middle. Germline CDR1 is LGHNT and CDR2 is FRNRAP. The CDR3 loop spans 15 amino acids.

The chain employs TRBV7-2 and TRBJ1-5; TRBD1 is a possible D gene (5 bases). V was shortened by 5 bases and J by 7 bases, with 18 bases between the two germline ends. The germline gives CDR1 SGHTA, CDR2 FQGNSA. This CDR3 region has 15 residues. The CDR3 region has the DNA TGTGCCAGCAGCCTGGAGGGGCATTACGTCCAGCCCCAGCATTTT. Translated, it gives CASSLEGHYVQPQHF.

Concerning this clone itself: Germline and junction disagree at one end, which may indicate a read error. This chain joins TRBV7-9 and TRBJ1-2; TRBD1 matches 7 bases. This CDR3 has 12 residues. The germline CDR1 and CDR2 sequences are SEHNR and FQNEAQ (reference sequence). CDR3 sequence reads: CSSMRDREGYTF. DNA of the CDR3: TGTTCCAGCATGAGGGACAGAGAAGGCTACACCTTC.